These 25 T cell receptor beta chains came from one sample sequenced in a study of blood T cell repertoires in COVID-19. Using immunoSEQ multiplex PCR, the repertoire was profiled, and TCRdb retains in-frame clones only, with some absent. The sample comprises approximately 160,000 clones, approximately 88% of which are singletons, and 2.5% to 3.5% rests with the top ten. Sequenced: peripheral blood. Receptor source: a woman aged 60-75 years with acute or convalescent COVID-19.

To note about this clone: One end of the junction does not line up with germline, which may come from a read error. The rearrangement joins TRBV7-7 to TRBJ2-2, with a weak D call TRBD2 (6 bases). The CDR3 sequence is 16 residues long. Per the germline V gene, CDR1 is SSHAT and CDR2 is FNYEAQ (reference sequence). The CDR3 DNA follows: TGTGCTAGCAGCCCTCTTAGGAGGGCTGCCACCGGGGAGCTGTTTTTT. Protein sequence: CASSPLRRAATGELFF.

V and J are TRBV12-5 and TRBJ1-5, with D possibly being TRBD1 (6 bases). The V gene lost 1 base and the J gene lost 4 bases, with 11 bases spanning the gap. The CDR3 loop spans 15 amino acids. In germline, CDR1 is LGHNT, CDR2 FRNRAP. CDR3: CASGLGTAGNQPQHF. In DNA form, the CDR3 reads TGTGCTAGTGGTTTGGGGACAGCTGGGAATCAGCCCCAGCATTTT.

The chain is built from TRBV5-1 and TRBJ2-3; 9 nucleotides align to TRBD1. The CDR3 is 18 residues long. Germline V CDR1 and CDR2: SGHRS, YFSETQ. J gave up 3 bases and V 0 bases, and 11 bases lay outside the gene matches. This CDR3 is CASSLAGQGRVVTDTQYF. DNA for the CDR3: TGCGCCAGCAGCTTGGCGGGACAGGGCAGGGTCGTTACAGATACGCAGTATTTT.

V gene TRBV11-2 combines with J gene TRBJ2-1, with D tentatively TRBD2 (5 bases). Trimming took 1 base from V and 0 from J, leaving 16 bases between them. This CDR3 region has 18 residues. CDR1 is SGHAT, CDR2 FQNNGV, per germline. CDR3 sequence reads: CASSLVSGGWSSYNEQFF. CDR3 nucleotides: TGTGCCAGCAGCTTAGTTTCAGGCGGGTGGAGCTCCTACAATGAGCAGTTCTTC.

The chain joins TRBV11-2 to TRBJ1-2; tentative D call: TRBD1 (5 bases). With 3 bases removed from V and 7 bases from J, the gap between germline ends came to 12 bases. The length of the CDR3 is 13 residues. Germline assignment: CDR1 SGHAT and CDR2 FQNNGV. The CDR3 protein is CASSFERGSGYTF. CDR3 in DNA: TGTGCCAGCAGCTTCGAAAGGGGCTCTGGCTACACCTTC. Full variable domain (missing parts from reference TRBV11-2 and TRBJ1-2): EAGVAQSPRYKIIEKRQSVAFWCNPISGHATLYWYQQILGQGPKLLIQFQNNGVVDDSQLPKDRFSAERLKGVDSTLKIQPAKLEDSAVYLCASSFERGSGYTFGSGTRLTVV.

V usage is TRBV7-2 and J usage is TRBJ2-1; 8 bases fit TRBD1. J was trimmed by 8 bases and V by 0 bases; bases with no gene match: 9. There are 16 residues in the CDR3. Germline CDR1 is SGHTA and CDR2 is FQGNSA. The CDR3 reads CASSLAYHRGSHEQFF. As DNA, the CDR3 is TGTGCCAGCAGCTTAGCGTATCACAGGGGGAGCCATGAGCAGTTCTTC.

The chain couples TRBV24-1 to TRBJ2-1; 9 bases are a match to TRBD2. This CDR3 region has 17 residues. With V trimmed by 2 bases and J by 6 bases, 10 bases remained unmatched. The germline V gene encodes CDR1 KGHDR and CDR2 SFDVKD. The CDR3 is CATSDSHSGGSLNEQFF. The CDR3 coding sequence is TGTGCCACCAGTGATTCGCACAGCGGGGGGTCTCTCAATGAGCAGTTCTTC.

The chain's CDR3 is CASTPFNGEALHF. Here the CDR3 DNA reads TGTGCCAGCACCCCATTTAACGGGGAGGCCCTCCACTTT. V and J are TRBV2 and TRBJ1-6, with D unresolved. Germline assignment: CDR1 SNHLY and CDR2 FYNNEI. V was cut by 7 bases and J by 14 bases, with 18 bases left in between. This CDR3 region has 13 residues.

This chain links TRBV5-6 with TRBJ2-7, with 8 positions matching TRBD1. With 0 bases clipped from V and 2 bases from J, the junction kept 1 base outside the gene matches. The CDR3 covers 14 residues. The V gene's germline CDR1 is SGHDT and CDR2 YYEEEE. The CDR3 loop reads CASSLGTGTYEQYF. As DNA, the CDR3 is TGTGCCAGCAGCTTGGGGACAGGGACCTACGAGCAGTACTTC.

For the CDR3, the DNA is TGCGCCAGCAGTGAGACAGGGGATAAGAATGGCTACACCTTC. This codes for CASSETGDKNGYTF. The gene calls are TRBV10-2 and TRBJ1-2, with TRBD1 matching 7 bases. Per the germline V gene, CDR1 is WSHSY and CDR2 is SAAADI. The CDR3 sequence is 14 residues long. J was trimmed by 6 bases and V by 2 bases; bases with no gene match: 6.

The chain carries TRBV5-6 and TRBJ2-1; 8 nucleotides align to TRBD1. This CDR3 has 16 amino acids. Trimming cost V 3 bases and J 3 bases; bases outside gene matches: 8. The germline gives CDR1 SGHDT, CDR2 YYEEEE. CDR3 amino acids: CASSYRQGQDYNEQFF. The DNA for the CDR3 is TGTGCCAGCAGCTATCGACAGGGGCAGGACTACAATGAGCAGTTCTTC.

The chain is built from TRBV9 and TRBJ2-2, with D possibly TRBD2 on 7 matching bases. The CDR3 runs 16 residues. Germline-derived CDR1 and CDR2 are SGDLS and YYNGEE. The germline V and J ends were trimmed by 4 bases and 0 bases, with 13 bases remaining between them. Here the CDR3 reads CASSPRGAPNTGELFF. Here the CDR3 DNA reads TGTGCCAGCAGCCCCCGGGGGGCTCCGAACACCGGGGAGCTGTTTTTT.

For the CDR3, the DNA is TGTGCCAGCAGCTTACAGGGGATGAACACTGAAGCTTTCTTT. This sequence encodes CASSLQGMNTEAFF. The chain recombines TRBV7-9 with TRBJ1-1, with a weak D call TRBD1 (6 bases). V lost 2 bases, J lost 0 bases, and 7 bases lay in between. Germline lookup yields CDR1 SEHNR and CDR2 FQNEAQ (reference sequence). CDR3 size: 14 residues.

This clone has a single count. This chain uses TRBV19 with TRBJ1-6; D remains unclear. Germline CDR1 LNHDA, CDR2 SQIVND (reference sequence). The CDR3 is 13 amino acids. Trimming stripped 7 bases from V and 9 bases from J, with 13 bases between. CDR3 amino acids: CASTGTPVSPLHF. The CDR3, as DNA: TGTGCCAGTACGGGAACTCCCGTTTCACCCCTCCACTTT.

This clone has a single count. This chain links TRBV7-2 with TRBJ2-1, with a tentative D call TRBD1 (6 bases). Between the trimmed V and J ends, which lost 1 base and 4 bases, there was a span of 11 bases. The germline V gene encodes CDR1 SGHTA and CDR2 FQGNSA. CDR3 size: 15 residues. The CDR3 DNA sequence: TGTGCCAGCAGCTTAGTACAGGGAGATTACAATGAGCAGTTCTTC. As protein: CASSLVQGDYNEQFF.

CDR3 nucleotides: TGTGCCAGCAGAGGACAGGGCTTGAACACTGAAGCTTTCTTT. Protein sequence: CASRGQGLNTEAFF. The V and J genes are TRBV25-1 and TRBJ1-1, with TRBD1 matching 8 bases. This CDR3 has 14 residues. Per germline, CDR1 MGHDK and CDR2 SYGVNS. V shed 6 bases and J 0 bases; nucleotides not matched to a gene: 3. Looking up the rest from reference TRBV25-1 and TRBJ1-1 gives the full variable domain: EADIYQTPRYLVIGTGKKITLECSQTMGHDKMYWYQQDPGMELHLIHYSYGVNSTEKGDLSSESTVSRIRTEHFPLTLESARPSHTSQYLCASRGQGLNTEAFFGQGTRLTVV.

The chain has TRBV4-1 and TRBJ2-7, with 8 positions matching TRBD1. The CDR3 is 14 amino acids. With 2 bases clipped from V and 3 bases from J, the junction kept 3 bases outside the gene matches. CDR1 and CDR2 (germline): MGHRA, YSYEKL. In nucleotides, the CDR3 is TGCGCCAGCAGCCAATCGGACAGGGTCTACGAGCAGTACTTC. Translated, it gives CASSQSDRVYEQYF.

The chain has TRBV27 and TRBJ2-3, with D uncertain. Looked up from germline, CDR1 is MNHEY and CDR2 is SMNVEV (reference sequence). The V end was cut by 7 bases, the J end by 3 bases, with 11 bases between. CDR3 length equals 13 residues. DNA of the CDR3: TGTGCCAGCACGAGAAGTTGGACAGATACGCAGTATTTT. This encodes CASTRSWTDTQYF.

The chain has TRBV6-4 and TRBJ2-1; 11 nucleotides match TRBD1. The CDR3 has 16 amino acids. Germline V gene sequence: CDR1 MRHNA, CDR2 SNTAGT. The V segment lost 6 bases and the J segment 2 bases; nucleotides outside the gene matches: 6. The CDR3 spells CASRIPGQGAYNEQFF. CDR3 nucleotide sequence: TGTGCCAGCAGAATTCCGGGACAGGGGGCCTACAATGAGCAGTTCTTC.

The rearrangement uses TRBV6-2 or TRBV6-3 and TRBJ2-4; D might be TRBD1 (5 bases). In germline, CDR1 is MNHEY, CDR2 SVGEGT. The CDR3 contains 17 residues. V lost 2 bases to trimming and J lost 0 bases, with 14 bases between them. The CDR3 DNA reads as TGTGCCAGCAGTTACCTCGACAGCTCCATAGCCAAAAACATTCAGTACTTC. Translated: CASSYLDSSIAKNIQYF.

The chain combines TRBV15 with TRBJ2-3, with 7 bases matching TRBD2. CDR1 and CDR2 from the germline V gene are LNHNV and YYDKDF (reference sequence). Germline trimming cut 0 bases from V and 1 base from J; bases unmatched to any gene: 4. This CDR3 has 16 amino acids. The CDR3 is CATSRDPLAGTDTQYF. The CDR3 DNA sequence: TGTGCCACCAGCAGAGATCCCCTAGCGGGCACAGATACGCAGTATTTT.

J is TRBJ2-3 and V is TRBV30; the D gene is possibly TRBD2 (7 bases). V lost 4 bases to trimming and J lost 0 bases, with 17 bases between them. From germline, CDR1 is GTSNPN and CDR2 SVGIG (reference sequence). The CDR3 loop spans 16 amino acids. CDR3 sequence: CAWTLGGAGSTDTQYF. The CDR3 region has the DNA TGTGCCTGGACCTTGGGGGGGGCCGGTAGCACAGATACGCAGTATTTT.

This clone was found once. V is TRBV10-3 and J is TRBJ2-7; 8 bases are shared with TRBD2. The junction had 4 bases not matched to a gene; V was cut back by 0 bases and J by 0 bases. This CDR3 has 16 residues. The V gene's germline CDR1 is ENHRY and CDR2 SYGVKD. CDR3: CAISESTSVSSYEQYF. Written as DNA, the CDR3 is TGTGCCATCAGTGAGTCGACTAGCGTGAGCTCCTACGAGCAGTACTTC.

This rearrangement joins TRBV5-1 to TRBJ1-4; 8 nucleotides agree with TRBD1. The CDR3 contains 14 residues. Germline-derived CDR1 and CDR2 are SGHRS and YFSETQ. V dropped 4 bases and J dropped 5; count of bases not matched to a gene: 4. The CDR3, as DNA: TGCGCCAGCAGCCCCGGACAGGGAAATGAAAAACTGTTTTTT. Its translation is CASSPGQGNEKLFF.

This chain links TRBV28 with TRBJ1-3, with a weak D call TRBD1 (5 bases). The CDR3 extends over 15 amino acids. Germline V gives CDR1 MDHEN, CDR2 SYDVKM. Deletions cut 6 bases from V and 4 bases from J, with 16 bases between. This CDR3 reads CASSPTQGRGNTIYF. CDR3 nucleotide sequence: TGTGCCAGCAGCCCCACCCAGGGCAGGGGAAACACCATATATTTT.